These 18 T cell receptor beta chains originate from one sample sequenced in a study of T cell responses to AZD1222 COVID-19 vaccine. Produced via immunoSEQ multiplex PCR; TCRdb's table is partial and in-frame only. The repertoire holds 110,000 to 150,000 clones, with roughly 90% as singletons. The sequencing here drew on peripheral blood, taken on day 0 of AZD1222 vaccination. The receptor set was obtained from an adult in good health.

The chain recombines TRBV19 with TRBJ2-7; 9 nucleotides align to TRBD2. V trimming: 5 bases; J trimming: 4 bases; junction bases outside the gene matches: 6. There are 14 residues in the CDR3. The germline V gene has CDR1 LNHDA and CDR2 SQIVND (reference sequence). The CDR3 DNA reads as TGTGCCAGTAGTCCCCAAACTAGCGGGTACGAGCAGTACTTC. This encodes CASSPQTSGYEQYF.

Points on this clone: An end of the junction does not agree with germline; a read error may underlie this. V usage is TRBV7-7 and J usage is TRBJ2-1; TRBD1 aligns across 7 bases. Germline loops: CDR1 SSHAT, CDR2 FNYEAQ (reference sequence). CDR3 length equals 17 residues. This chain's CDR3 is CASSSHPRGQVNNEQFF. CDR3 bases: TGTGCTAGCAGCTCCCACCCCCGCGGACAGGTCAACAATGAGCAGTTCTTC.

The rearrangement links TRBV4-3 to TRBJ1-3, with D tentatively TRBD1 (5 bases). Per germline, CDR1 LGHNA and CDR2 YSLEER. This CDR3 has 15 residues. The V and J ends lost 1 base and 3 bases respectively, with 10 bases between them. The chain's CDR3 is CASSQVDRGGNTIYF. CDR3 nucleotides: TGCGCCAGCAGCCAAGTAGACAGAGGTGGAAACACCATATATTTT.

The chain uses TRBV29-1 and TRBJ1-2; a possible D gene is TRBD1 (6 bases). This CDR3 is built from 12 residues. Trimming took off 4 bases at V and 8 bases at J, with 14 bases between the two ends. CDR1 is SQVTM and CDR2 is ANQGSEA in the germline V gene. This chain's CDR3 is CSVADNRAGYTF. In DNA, the CDR3 is TGCAGCGTTGCGGACAACAGGGCGGGCTACACCTTC.

The chain has TRBV28 and TRBJ2-1; D is uncertain. The CDR3 sequence is 11 residues long. The germline gives CDR1 MDHEN, CDR2 SYDVKM. The V end lost 3 bases, the J end lost 9 bases, and 6 bases lay between the germline ends. The CDR3 sequence: CASSFAAEQFF. As DNA, the CDR3 is TGTGCCAGCAGTTTTGCGGCTGAGCAGTTCTTC.

The chain couples TRBV30 to TRBJ2-7; 8 bases agree with TRBD2. V dropped 6 bases and J dropped 5; count of bases not matched to a gene: 12. The CDR3 spans 14 residues. CDR1 and CDR2 (germline): GTSNPN, SVGIG (reference sequence). The CDR3 nucleotides are TGTGCCTGTGATTTAGCGGGATGGGGGAACGAGCAGTACTTC. Translation gives CACDLAGWGNEQYF. The full variable domain, in which reference TRBV30 and TRBJ2-7 provide the parts outside the CDR3, is SQTIHQWPATLVQPVGSPLSLECTVEGTSNPNLYWYRQAAGRGLQLLFYSVGIGQISSEVPQNLSASRPQDRQFILSSKKLLLSDSGFYLCACDLAGWGNEQYFGPGTRLTVT.

This clone is a singleton in its sample. This chain links TRBV30 with TRBJ1-2; 7 bases are shared with TRBD1. The V gene's germline CDR1 is GTSNPN and CDR2 SVGIG (reference sequence). V lost 4 bases to trimming and J lost 7 bases; unmatched junction nucleotides: 21. The CDR3 totals 17 residues. The CDR3 bases are TGTGCCTGGACCGTACCTGTTGGCAGGGGGGTAACTTTTGGCTACACCTTC. It yields the protein CAWTVPVGRGVTFGYTF. The full variable domain, with the rest looked up from reference TRBV30 and TRBJ1-2, is SQTIHQWPATLVQPVGSPLSLECTVEGTSNPNLYWYRQAAGRGLQLLFYSVGIGQISSEVPQNLSASRPQDRQFILSSKKLLLSDSGFYLCAWTVPVGRGVTFGYTFGSGTRLTVV.

The chain links TRBV7-2 to TRBJ1-6, with no clear D. CDR3 length equals 14 residues. CDR1 is SGHTA, CDR2 FQGNSA, per germline. The V and J ends lost 5 bases and 6 bases respectively, with 11 bases between them. CDR3 in DNA: TGTGCCAGCAGCGCCCTCTCAAGTAATTCACCCCTCCACTTT. Translating gives CASSALSSNSPLHF.

This chain links TRBV7-9 with TRBJ2-4, with no clear D. V gave up 8 bases and J gave up 5 bases, with 7 bases separating them. The germline V gene has CDR1 SEHNR and CDR2 FQNEAQ (reference sequence). The CDR3 spans 11 residues. The CDR3 region is CASSPQNIQYF. The CDR3 region has the DNA TGTGCCAGCTCCCCCCAAAACATTCAGTACTTC. The whole variable domain, remainder taken from reference TRBV7-9 and TRBJ2-4, is DTGVSQNPRHKITKRGQNVTFRCDPISEHNRLYWYRQTLGQGPEFLTYFQNEAQLEKSRLLSDRFSAERPKGSFSTLEIQRTEQGDSAMYLCASSPQNIQYFGAGTRLSVL.

The genes are TRBV19 and TRBJ2-1, with 10 bases fitting TRBD2. This CDR3 has 16 residues. Germline loops: CDR1 LNHDA, CDR2 SQIVND (reference sequence). Germline trimming cut 5 bases from V and 2 bases from J; bases unmatched to any gene: 6. DNA for the CDR3: TGTGCCAGTAGTGCGGGGACTAGCGTTACCTACAATGAGCAGTTCTTC. It codes for CASSAGTSVTYNEQFF.

This clone was seen only once. The V gene is TRBV28, the J gene TRBJ2-7; D may be TRBD1 or TRBD2 (6 bases each). The length of the CDR3 is 14 residues. The germline V gene has CDR1 MDHEN and CDR2 SYDVKM. Trimming removed 3 bases at V and 3 bases at J, with 12 bases between. DNA for the CDR3: TGTGCCAGCAGTTTTTCGGGGGCATACTACGAGCAGTACTTC. Amino acid sequence: CASSFSGAYYEQYF.

The CDR3 reads CASMREEETQYF. The DNA of the CDR3 is TGCGCCAGCATGCGGGAGGAGGAGACCCAGTACTTC. The chain uses TRBV5-1 and TRBJ2-5; the match to TRBD2 covers 8 bases. With 6 bases clipped from V and 5 bases from J, the junction kept 3 bases outside the gene matches. The germline V gene has CDR1 SGHRS and CDR2 YFSETQ. There are 12 residues in the CDR3.

This chain links TRBV19 with TRBJ1-2; TRBD1 agrees at 7 bases. J gave up 4 bases and V 10 bases, and 18 bases lay outside the gene matches. CDR1 is LNHDA and CDR2 is SQIVND in the germline V gene (reference sequence). The CDR3 consists of 16 residues. CDR3 protein: CATADRYQPSTYGYTF. In nucleotides, the CDR3 is TGTGCCACGGCGGACAGGTACCAACCCTCGACCTATGGCTACACCTTC.

The V gene is TRBV27, the J gene TRBJ2-3; D uncertain. This CDR3 region has 15 residues. Germline assignment: CDR1 MNHEY and CDR2 SMNVEV (reference sequence). Trimming left V 4 bases short and J 5 bases short, with 16 bases between. The CDR3 DNA reads TGTGCCAGCAGTTCGACCCTAGGTTGGGGAGATACGCAGTATTTT. Translating gives CASSSTLGWGDTQYF.

The genes are TRBV20-1 and TRBJ1-2, with D unresolved. Trimming stripped 3 bases from V and 7 bases from J, with 15 bases between. This CDR3 region has 13 residues. Germline lookup yields CDR1 DFQATT and CDR2 SNEGSKA (reference sequence). CDR3 protein: CSASASFVGGYTF. For the CDR3, the DNA is TGCAGTGCTAGTGCGTCCTTTGTCGGTGGCTACACCTTC.

The gene calls are TRBV7-9 and TRBJ1-1; D gene ambiguous. The CDR3 length is 13 residues. Germline loops: CDR1 SEHNR, CDR2 FQNEAQ (reference sequence). The ends were cut back, 5 bases at V and 7 bases at J, with 14 bases in the middle. The CDR3: CASSQQEFGEAFF. In DNA form, the CDR3 reads TGTGCCAGCAGCCAGCAGGAATTCGGTGAAGCTTTCTTT.

The rearrangement joins TRBV10-3 to TRBJ1-1; D possibly corresponds to TRBD1 (5 bases). The CDR3 runs 13 residues. V lost 7 bases and J lost 1, with 10 bases in between. Germline assignment: CDR1 ENHRY and CDR2 SYGVKD. The CDR3 region is CAITDSPNTEAFF. In DNA, the CDR3 is TGTGCCATCACTGACAGCCCGAACACTGAAGCTTTCTTT.

The gene calls are TRBV3-1 (or the pseudogene TRBV3-2) and TRBJ2-7; 12 nucleotides line up with TRBD2. The V and J ends lost 4 bases and 3 bases, in that order; junction bases with no gene match: 4. CDR1 and CDR2 from the germline V gene are LGHDT and YNNKEL (reference sequence). There are 15 residues in the CDR3. Here the CDR3 reads CASSLGLAGLYEQYF. CDR3 sequence (DNA): TGTGCCAGCAGCCTTGGACTAGCGGGGCTCTACGAGCAGTACTTC.